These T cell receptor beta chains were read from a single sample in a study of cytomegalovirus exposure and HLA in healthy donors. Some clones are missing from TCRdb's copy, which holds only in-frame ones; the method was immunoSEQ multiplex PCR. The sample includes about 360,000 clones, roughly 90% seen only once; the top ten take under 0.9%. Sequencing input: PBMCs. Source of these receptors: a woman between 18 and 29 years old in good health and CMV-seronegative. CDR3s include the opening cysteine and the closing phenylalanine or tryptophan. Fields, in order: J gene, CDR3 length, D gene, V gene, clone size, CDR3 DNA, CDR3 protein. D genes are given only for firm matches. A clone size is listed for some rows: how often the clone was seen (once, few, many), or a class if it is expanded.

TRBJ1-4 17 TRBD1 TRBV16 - TGTGCCAGCAGCCAATTCCGGCAGGGGGTAACTAATGAAAAACTGTTTTTT CASSQFRQGVTNEKLFF
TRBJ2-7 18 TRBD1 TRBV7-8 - TGTGCCAGCAGCCGATATTCCTCCGGGACAGGGGAATCCTACGAGCAGTACTTC CASSRYSSGTGESYEQYF
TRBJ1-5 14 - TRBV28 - TGTGCCGCGGGCCGAGGTAATAGCAATCAGCCCCAGCATTTT CAAGRGNSNQPQHF
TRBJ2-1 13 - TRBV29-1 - TGCAGCGTTCTGTTCCCGGGTTCCAATGAGCAGTTCTTC CSVLFPGSNEQFF
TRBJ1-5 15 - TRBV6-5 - TGTGCCAGCAGTTACTCGAACAGGGCCAATCAGCCCCAGCATTTT CASSYSNRANQPQHF
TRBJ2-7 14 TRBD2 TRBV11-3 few TGTGCCAGCAGCTTAACTAGCGGTCCCTACGAGCAGTACTTC CASSLTSGPYEQYF
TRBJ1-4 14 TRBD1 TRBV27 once TGTGCCAGCAGTTTAATGGGACAGATGGAAAAACTGTTTTTT CASSLMGQMEKLFF
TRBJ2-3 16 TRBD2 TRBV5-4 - TGTGCCAGCAGCCCCACTAGCGGGCTAAGCACAGATACGCAGTATTTT CASSPTSGLSTDTQYF
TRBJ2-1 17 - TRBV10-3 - TGTGCCATCAGTGAGTCCGCCCCAAGGGGATCCTACAATGAGCAGTTCTTC CAISESAPRGSYNEQFF
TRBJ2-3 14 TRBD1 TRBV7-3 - TGTGCCAGCAGCTGGACAGGGTTTGGAGATACGCAGTATTTT CASSWTGFGDTQYF
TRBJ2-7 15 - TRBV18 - TGTGCCAGCTCACCAGTTGGGTGGAGTTCGGACGAGCAGTACTTC CASSPVGWSSDEQYF
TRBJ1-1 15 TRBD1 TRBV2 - TGTGCCAGCAGCAGGGGGCTGATTAGTAGCACTGAAGCTTTCTTT CASSRGLISSTEAFF
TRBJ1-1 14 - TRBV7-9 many TGTGCCAGCAGCCCTACAGGGTCTGACACTGAAGCTTTCTTT CASSPTGSDTEAFF
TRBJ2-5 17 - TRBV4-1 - TGCGCCAGCAGCCAAGGCCCCCGAGAGAGGGACCAAGAGACCCAGTACTTC CASSQGPRERDQETQYF